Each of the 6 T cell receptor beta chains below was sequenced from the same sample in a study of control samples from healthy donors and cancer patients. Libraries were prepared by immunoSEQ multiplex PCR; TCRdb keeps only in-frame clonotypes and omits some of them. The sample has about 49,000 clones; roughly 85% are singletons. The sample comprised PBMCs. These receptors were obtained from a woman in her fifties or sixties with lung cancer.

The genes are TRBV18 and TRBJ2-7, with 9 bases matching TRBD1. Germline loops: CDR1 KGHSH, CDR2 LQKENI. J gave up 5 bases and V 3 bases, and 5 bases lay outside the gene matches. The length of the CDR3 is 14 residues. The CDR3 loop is CASSPGTGRDEQYF. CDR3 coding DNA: TGTGCCAGCTCACCGGGGACAGGGCGCGACGAGCAGTACTTC.

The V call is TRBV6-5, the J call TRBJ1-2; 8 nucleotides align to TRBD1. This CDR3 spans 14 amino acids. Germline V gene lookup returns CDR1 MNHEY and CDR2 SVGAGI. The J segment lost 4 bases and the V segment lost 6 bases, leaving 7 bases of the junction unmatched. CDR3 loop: CASRKDRAGYGYTF. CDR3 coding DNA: TGTGCCAGCAGGAAGGACAGGGCAGGCTATGGCTACACCTTC.

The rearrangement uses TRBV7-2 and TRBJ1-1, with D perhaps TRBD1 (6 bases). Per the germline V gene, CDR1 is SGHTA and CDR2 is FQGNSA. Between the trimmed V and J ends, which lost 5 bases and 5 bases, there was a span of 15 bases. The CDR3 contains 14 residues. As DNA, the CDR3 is TGTGCCAGCAGCCTCCTACAGGGAAGGACTGAAGCTTTCTTT. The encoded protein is CASSLLQGRTEAFF.

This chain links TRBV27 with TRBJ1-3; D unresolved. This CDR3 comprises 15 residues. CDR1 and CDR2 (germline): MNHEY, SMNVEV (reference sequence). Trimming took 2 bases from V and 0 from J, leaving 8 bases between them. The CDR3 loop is CASSLAGFSGNTIYF. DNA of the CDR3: TGTGCCAGCAGTTTAGCCGGGTTCTCTGGAAACACCATATATTTT.

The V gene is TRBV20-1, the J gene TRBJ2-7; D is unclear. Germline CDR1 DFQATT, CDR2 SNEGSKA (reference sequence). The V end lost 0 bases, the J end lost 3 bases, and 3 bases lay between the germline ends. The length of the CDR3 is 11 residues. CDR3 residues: CSAREGYEQYF. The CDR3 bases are TGCAGTGCTAGAGAAGGCTACGAGCAGTACTTC.

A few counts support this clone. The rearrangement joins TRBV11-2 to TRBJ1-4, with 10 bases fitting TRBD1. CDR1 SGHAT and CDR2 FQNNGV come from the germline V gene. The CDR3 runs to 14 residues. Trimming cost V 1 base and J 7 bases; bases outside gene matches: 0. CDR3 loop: CASSLGQGAEKLFF. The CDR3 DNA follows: TGTGCCAGCAGCTTAGGACAGGGGGCTGAAAAACTGTTTTTT.